The rows below give T cell receptor beta chains drawn from one sample of a study of shared clonotypes between healthy human individuals. Data came from immunoSEQ multiplex PCR; TCRdb stores just in-frame clones and leaves some out. The sample holds about 2.4 million clones, roughly 93% seen once. Source material: naive CD4+ T cells from PBMCs. These receptors were obtained from a man younger than 30 in good health. Some clones in this sample may be carry-over from other donors' samples. The CDR3 runs from the conserved cysteine through the conserved F or W. A D gene is named only where the DNA matches it firmly. Part of the rows lack a size; the others show once, few, many or a class for expanded clones.

TRBD2,.,TRBV7-2,TRBJ2-3,TGTGCCAGCAGCTATACTAGCGGGAGTGGCACAGATACGCAGTATTTT,CASSYTSGSGTDTQYF
TRBD1,.,TRBV5-1,TRBJ2-5,TGCGCCAGCAGCTCGAATGGACAGGCTCGTAAATCCCAAGAGACCCAGTACTTC,CASSSNGQARKSQETQYF
TRBD1,few,TRBV2,TRBJ1-1,TGTGCCAGCAGGGGGACAGGGACTGAAGCTTTCTTT,CASRGTGTEAFF
TRBD1,once,TRBV28,TRBJ2-2,TGTGCCAGCAGTTTCGGACAGGGGACAAACACCGGGGAGCTGTTTTTT,CASSFGQGTNTGELFF
TRBD1,.,TRBV6-6,TRBJ2-1,TGTGCCAGCAGCCCCCCGGGGACAGGGGGTAATGAGCAGTTCTTC,CASSPPGTGGNEQFF
TRBD2,.,TRBV7-3,TRBJ2-1,TGTGCCAGCAGCTTATTATCACGCGGGAGCAATGAGCAGTTCTTC,CASSLLSRGSNEQFF
TRBD2,.,TRBV7-2,TRBJ2-7,TGTGCCAGCAGCTATCGACTAGCGGGTTCTGCCTACGAGCAGTACTTC,CASSYRLAGSAYEQYF
.,once,TRBV25-1,TRBJ2-2,TGTGCCAGCAGTGATCCCATCGGCCGTGGCGGCGGGGAGCTGTTTTTT,CASSDPIGRGGGELFF
.,.,TRBV28,TRBJ2-7,TGTGCCAGCAGTTTAGCGTCGCAGGATACCTACGAGCAGTACTTC,CASSLASQDTYEQYF
.,.,TRBV7-9,TRBJ2-1,TGTGCCAGCAGCTTAGGGCAGAACAATGAGCAGTTCTTC,CASSLGQNNEQFF
TRBD2,.,TRBV5-1,TRBJ2-3,TGCGCCAGCAGCTTAGGCGGGAGCGGGGGCACAGATACGCAGTATTTT,CASSLGGSGGTDTQYF
.,.,TRBV4-3,TRBJ2-4,TGCGCCAGCAGCCAAGATTTGTCCAGGGGGGTTGCCAAAAACATTCAGTACTTC,CASSQDLSRGVAKNIQYF
.,.,TRBV15,TRBJ1-1,TGTGCCACCAGCAGACTAAAAGGGAACACTGAAGCTTTCTTT,CATSRLKGNTEAFF
TRBD1,.,TRBV13,TRBJ1-5,TGTGCCAGCAGCCCAGGGGGTTGGCACCGGGGTAGCAATCAGCCCCAGCATTTT,CASSPGGWHRGSNQPQHF
TRBD2,once,TRBV28,TRBJ2-3,TGTGCCAGCAGTTCATCCGCTAGCGGGAGGATGACAGATACGCAGTATTTT,CASSSSASGRMTDTQYF
TRBD2,.,TRBV4-2,TRBJ2-7,TGTGCCAGCAGCCAAGTTGGCGGGAGGGCCAACGAGCAGTACTTC,CASSQVGGRANEQYF
.,.,TRBV5-1,TRBJ1-1,TGCGCCAGCGCAACAGGGCAGAACACTGAAGCTTTCTTT,CASATGQNTEAFF
.,.,TRBV7-2,TRBJ2-7,TGTGCCAGCAGCCAAGACAGAAGCTCCTACGAGCAGTACTTC,CASSQDRSSYEQYF
TRBD1,.,TRBV5-5,TRBJ2-7,TGTGCCAGCAGCCACTGGACAGGGGGGTTGGAGCAGTACTTC,CASSHWTGGLEQYF
.,.,TRBV6-6,TRBJ2-7,TGTGCCAGCAGTTCTAGCGTGCCTTACGAGCAGTACTTC,CASSSSVPYEQYF
TRBD1,.,TRBV27,TRBJ1-2,TGTGCCAGCACCCCGAGACAGGGGTATGGCTACACCTTC,CASTPRQGYGYTF
.,.,TRBV6-1,TRBJ2-5,TGTGCCGCGGTCCGGAGGGAGACCCAGTACTTC,CAAVRRETQYF
.,.,TRBV7-7,TRBJ2-7,TGTGCCAGCAGCCCGACGGTGTCCTACGAGCAGTACTTC,CASSPTVSYEQYF
.,.,TRBV5-1,TRBJ1-5,TGCGCCAGCAGCTTGGGGTCCAGCAGCAATCAGCCCCAGCATTTT,CASSLGSSSNQPQHF
TRBD1,.,TRBV5-6,TRBJ2-7,TGTGCCAGCAGCCTGTACAGGGGCAGCTCCTACGAGCAGTACTTC,CASSLYRGSSYEQYF
.,.,TRBV4-1,TRBJ1-3,TGCGCCAGCAGCCCCCCTGGGCGGAACTCTGGAAACACCATATATTTT,CASSPPGRNSGNTIYF
.,few,TRBV19,TRBJ1-1,TGTGCCAGTAGCAGGGGACGGCAGAACACTGAAGCTTTCTTT,CASSRGRQNTEAFF
.,.,TRBV5-1,TRBJ1-3,TGCGCCAGCAGCTTGTATGAAGCTGGAAACACCATATATTTT,CASSLYEAGNTIYF
.,.,TRBV11-2,TRBJ1-1,TGTGCCAGCAGCTTAGGGGGTAGGACTGAAGCTTTCTTT,CASSLGGRTEAFF
.,.,TRBV14,TRBJ2-1,TGTGCCAGCAGCCAAGATCCCGGGACAACACCCTACAATGAGCAGTTCTTC,CASSQDPGTTPYNEQFF
.,.,TRBV14,TRBJ2-5,TGTGCCAGCAGCGATATCAGGACAGCACAAGAGACCCAGTACTTC,CASSDIRTAQETQYF
.,.,TRBV5-1,TRBJ1-4,TGCGCCAGCAGATCCGGGGTTGGCGCTAATGAAAAACTGTTTTTT,CASRSGVGANEKLFF
TRBD2,.,TRBV7-2,TRBJ2-1,TGTGCCAGCAGCACCCGGACTAGCGTGAGCTCCTACAATGAGCAGTTCTTC,CASSTRTSVSSYNEQFF
TRBD1,.,TRBV27,TRBJ2-1,TGTGCCAGCAGTTTAGGGGACAGGGAAGACAATGAGCAGTTCTTC,CASSLGDREDNEQFF
TRBD2,.,TRBV5-1,TRBJ2-5,TGCGCCAGCAGCTTGGGGGGCGGGGGAACCCAAGAGACCCAGTACTTC,CASSLGGGGTQETQYF
TRBD1,.,TRBV7-3,TRBJ2-7,TGTGCCAGCAGCGGGACACGGACAGGGGGGCAGTTGTACGAGCAGTACTTC,CASSGTRTGGQLYEQYF
TRBD1,.,TRBV11-2,TRBJ1-5,TGTGCCAGCAGCGGTGGGACAGAAACGTATAGCAATCAGCCCCAGCATTTT,CASSGGTETYSNQPQHF
TRBD2,.,TRBV11-2,TRBJ2-1,TGTGCCAGCAGTAGGGTGATAGCGGGAGTTTCCTCCTACAATGAGCAGTTCTTC,CASSRVIAGVSSYNEQFF
.,.,TRBV2,TRBJ2-7,TGTGCCAGCAGTCCCGGGGGCGCTGAACAATACGAGCAGTACTTC,CASSPGGAEQYEQYF
TRBD1,.,TRBV18,TRBJ2-2,TGTGCCAGCTCACCTTCGGCAGGGGGCGCCCACACCGGGGAGCTGTTTTTT,CASSPSAGGAHTGELFF
.,.,TRBV7-3,TRBJ2-7,TGTGCCAGCAGCCCCGGCGCTTCCCCCGGGTTCGAGCAGTACTTC,CASSPGASPGFEQYF